These T cell receptor beta chains were read from a single sample in a study of radiation and T cells in renal cell carcinoma. Only in-frame clones appear in the TCRdb table, and some are missing; sequencing was by immunoSEQ multiplex PCR. This sample has about 26,000 clones, with roughly 80% found just once. Sequenced here: blood, sampled from a patient whose treatment included radiotherapy and nephrectomy. These receptors were taken from a man in his sixties with renal cell carcinoma. Both conserved end residues are part of each CDR3. The D gene is left open where the match is weak. Part of the rows lack a size; the others show once, few, many or a class for expanded clones.

V,D,J,size,CDR3,DNA
TRBV6-1,.,TRBJ1-2,.,CASSARVQYGYTF,TGTGCCAGCAGCGCCCGGGTTCAGTATGGCTACACCTTC
TRBV6-6,.,TRBJ1-1,.,CASSYESGAYTEAFF,TGTGCCAGCAGTTACGAGTCAGGGGCGTACACTGAAGCTTTCTTT
TRBV6-5,.,TRBJ1-4,.,CASSTQGGYEKLFF,TGTGCCAGCAGCACTCAGGGAGGATATGAAAAACTGTTTTTT
TRBV4-3,TRBD2,TRBJ2-7,.,CASSPSGTGALWEAYEQYF,TGCGCCAGCAGCCCTAGCGGAACGGGAGCTCTCTGGGAGGCCTACGAGCAGTACTTC
TRBV18,TRBD2,TRBJ2-7,.,CASSLLIGGTYEQYF,TGTGCCAGCTCACTCCTAATCGGGGGGACTTACGAGCAGTACTTC
TRBV18,TRBD2,TRBJ2-4,.,CASSPPPRGGWNIQYF,TGTGCCAGCTCACCACCGCCGCGCGGGGGTTGGAACATTCAGTACTTC
TRBV5-8,TRBD2,TRBJ2-1,few,CASSFDPGGGSSYNEQFF,TGTGCCAGCAGCTTCGATCCGGGCGGGGGGAGCTCCTACAATGAGCAGTTCTTC
TRBV19,.,TRBJ2-7,.,CASRGSSYEQYF,TGTGCCAGCCGGGGAAGCTCCTACGAGCAGTACTTC
TRBV28,.,TRBJ2-3,.,CASSFEGRGLDTQYF,TGTGCCAGCAGTTTCGAAGGAAGGGGATTAGATACGCAGTATTTT
TRBV9,.,TRBJ2-7,.,CASSAASAPSFEQYF,TGTGCCAGCAGCGCGGCTAGCGCGCCGAGCTTCGAGCAGTACTTC
TRBV28,TRBD1,TRBJ2-7,.,CAGQGATYEQYF,TGTGCCGGACAGGGGGCCACCTACGAGCAGTACTTC
TRBV11-2,.,TRBJ2-1,.,CASSLVTGELHEQFF,TGTGCCAGCAGCTTAGTCACGGGAGAGCTTCATGAGCAGTTCTTC
TRBV6-1,TRBD2,TRBJ2-7,.,CASRESAGAVGEQYF,TGTGCCAGCAGGGAATCAGCGGGAGCCGTAGGTGAGCAGTACTTC
TRBV5-4,.,TRBJ2-1,once,CASSAEPDRYNEQFF,TGTGCCAGCAGCGCAGAACCAGACAGGTACAATGAGCAGTTCTTC
TRBV2,.,TRBJ1-6,.,CASSEPSSYNSPLHF,TGTGCCAGCAGTGAACCCAGCTCCTATAATTCACCCCTCCACTTT
TRBV28,.,TRBJ2-3,.,CASSGAAAGPDTQYF,TGTGCCAGCAGCGGAGCGGCCGCGGGGCCAGATACGCAGTATTTT
TRBV5-4,TRBD2,TRBJ2-1,.,CASSPEGAGDYNEQFF,TGTGCCAGCAGCCCGGAGGGAGCGGGAGACTACAATGAGCAGTTCTTC
TRBV14,.,TRBJ1-2,.,CASSQVSSYSYGYTF,TGTGCCAGCAGCCAAGTTAGCAGTTACAGCTATGGCTACACCTTC
TRBV7-6,.,TRBJ2-5,.,CASSSSPQGPSDF,TGTGCCAGCAGCTCGTCCCCACAGGGACCCTCCGACTTC
TRBV2,.,TRBJ1-4,.,CASSEANGKLFF,TGTGCCAGCAGTGAAGCCAACGGAAAACTGTTTTTT
TRBV19,TRBD1,TRBJ2-7,medium-sized,CASSVGTDSYEQYF,TGTGCCAGTAGTGTCGGGACAGACTCCTACGAGCAGTACTTC
TRBV6-5,TRBD1,TRBJ2-7,.,CASSRQGEGSYEQYF,TGTGCCAGCAGCAGACAGGGGGAAGGGTCCTACGAGCAGTACTTC
TRBV27,TRBD2,TRBJ2-5,.,CASSLARGPLAGETQYF,TGTGCCAGCAGTTTAGCCCGGGGGCCCTTAGCGGGGGAGACCCAGTACTTC
TRBV10-3,TRBD2,TRBJ2-3,.,CAISELAGGTDTQYF,TGTGCCATCAGTGAGTTGGCGGGAGGCACAGATACGCAGTATTTT
TRBV25-1,.,TRBJ2-1,few,CASRPRSRDDEQFF,TGTGCCAGCAGGCCCCGCTCTAGGGACGATGAGCAGTTCTTC
TRBV5-6,.,TRBJ2-7,few,CASSLEGVRRSYEQYF,TGTGCCAGCAGCTTGGAGGGGGTTCGAAGATCCTACGAGCAGTACTTC
TRBV19,TRBD1,TRBJ2-5,.,CASSTNRGKETQYF,TGTGCCAGTAGTACGAACAGGGGAAAGGAGACCCAGTACTTC
TRBV5-1,.,TRBJ2-7,.,CASSFRTGRTSYEQYF,TGCGCCAGCAGCTTTAGAACAGGACGGACCTCCTACGAGCAGTACTTC
TRBV9,.,TRBJ1-2,.,CASSLAFNGYTF,TGTGCCAGCAGCCTAGCCTTTAATGGCTACACCTTC
TRBV4-2,TRBD1,TRBJ2-7,.,CASSETTPTGLTYEQYF,TGTGCCAGCAGTGAAACAACCCCGACAGGGCTTACCTACGAGCAGTACTTC
TRBV6-1,.,TRBJ2-1,medium-sized,CASSADPNEQFF,TGTGCCAGCAGTGCGGACCCTAATGAGCAGTTCTTC
TRBV11-1,.,TRBJ2-7,medium-sized,CASSLAGGTAYEQYF,TGTGCCAGCAGCTTAGCGGGGGGGACAGCCTACGAGCAGTACTTC
TRBV29-1,.,TRBJ2-3,.,CSVEGGSTDTQYF,TGCAGCGTTGAAGGGGGGAGCACAGATACGCAGTATTTT
TRBV7-2,.,TRBJ1-2,.,CASSLALRGGYTF,TGTGCCAGCAGCTTAGCGCTAAGGGGTGGCTACACCTTC
TRBV10-2,TRBD1,TRBJ1-2,.,CASSRDRGYYGYTF,TGCGCCAGCAGTAGGGACAGGGGGTACTATGGCTACACCTTC
TRBV18,TRBD1,TRBJ2-3,.,CASSPSDRGTDTQYF,TGTGCCAGCTCACCATCGGACAGGGGAACAGATACGCAGTATTTT
TRBV14,.,TRBJ2-7,.,CASSPGAGTYEQYF,TGTGCCAGCAGCCCCGGGGCCGGAACCTACGAGCAGTACTTC
TRBV4-1,TRBD2,TRBJ2-1,.,CASSAVAGGSWNEQFF,TGCGCCAGCAGCGCGGTTGCCGGCGGGAGTTGGAATGAGCAGTTCTTC
TRBV6-1,TRBD1,TRBJ2-7,.,CASPSPRTGLEQYF,TGTGCCAGCCCCAGCCCGCGGACAGGGCTCGAGCAGTACTTC
TRBV11-2,TRBD1,TRBJ2-5,.,CASSLGQGKETQYF,TGTGCCAGCAGCTTAGGACAGGGAAAAGAGACCCAGTACTTC
TRBV5-6,.,TRBJ2-7,.,CASSLASEQYF,TGTGCCAGCAGCTTGGCTTCCGAGCAGTACTTC
TRBV25-1,TRBD2,TRBJ2-5,.,CASSDPRAGGVETQYF,TGTGCCAGCAGTGACCCCAGAGCGGGAGGTGTGGAGACCCAGTACTTC
TRBV7-7,.,TRBJ2-1,.,CASSLRSPVDEQFF,TGTGCCAGCAGCTTAAGGTCTCCGGTCGATGAGCAGTTCTTC
TRBV4-3,.,TRBJ2-5,.,CASSPELGDGPYF,TGCGCCAGCAGTCCAGAGCTAGGGGACGGACCGTACTTC
TRBV11-2,.,TRBJ1-5,.,CASSLVGNSNQPQHF,TGTGCCAGCAGCTTAGTGGGAAATAGCAATCAGCCCCAGCATTTT
TRBV18,.,TRBJ1-1,once,CASSPISRNSRNTEAFF,TGTGCCAGCTCACCAATCAGTCGAAACAGTCGTAACACTGAAGCTTTCTTT